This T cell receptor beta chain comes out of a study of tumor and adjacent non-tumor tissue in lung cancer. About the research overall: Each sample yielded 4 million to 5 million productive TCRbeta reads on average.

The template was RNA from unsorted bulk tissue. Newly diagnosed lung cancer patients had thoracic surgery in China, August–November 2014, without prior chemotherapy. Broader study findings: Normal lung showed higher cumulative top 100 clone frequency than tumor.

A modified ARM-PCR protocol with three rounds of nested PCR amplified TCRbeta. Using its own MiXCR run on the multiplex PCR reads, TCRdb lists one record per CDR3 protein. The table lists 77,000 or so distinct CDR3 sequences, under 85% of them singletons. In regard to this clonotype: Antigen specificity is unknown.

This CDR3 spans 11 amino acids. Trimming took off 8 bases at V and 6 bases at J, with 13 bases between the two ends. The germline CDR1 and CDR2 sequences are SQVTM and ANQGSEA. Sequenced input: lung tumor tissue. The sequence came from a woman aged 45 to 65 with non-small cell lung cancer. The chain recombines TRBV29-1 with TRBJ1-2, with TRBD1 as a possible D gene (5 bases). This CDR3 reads CSIVTGHGYTF. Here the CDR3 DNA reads TGCAGCATTGTAACGGGACATGGCTACACCTTC.